Each of the 13 T cell receptor beta chains below was sequenced from the same sample in a study of CD8+CD57+ T cells in acquired aplastic anemia listed by TCRdb under 2018. The patients picked for sequencing were ones in whom flow cytometry had shown an expansion of CD8+CD57+ cells. The run used an Illumina HiSeq 2000. Profiling of TCR beta VDJ combinations and CDR3 sequences used genomic DNA as the template. TCRdb's own reprocessing of the public reads used fastp at Q25 and MiXCR and kept productive beta chains. Each record represents a unique CDR3 protein, reported with the most common genes and DNA among its rows. Counted in this sample were a few hundred thousand distinct CDR3 sequences; under 40% of them appeared once. The ten biggest clones cover approximately 0.82% of the sample. Source material: sorted CD4+, CD8+, or CD8+CD57+ T cells (not recorded which) from PBMCs. The receptors originated from a human donor with aplastic anemia.

The V gene is TRBV10-2, the J gene TRBJ1-5, with no clear D. The CDR3 is made up of 13 amino acids. The ends were cut back, 0 bases at V and 13 bases at J, with 13 bases in the middle. CDR1 WSHSY and CDR2 SAAADI come from the germline V gene. The CDR3 loop reads CASSESVNRQQHF. CDR3 DNA sequence: TGCGCCAGCAGTGAGTCTGTTAACCGCCAACAGCATTTT.

The chain couples TRBV13 to TRBJ2-7; 9 bases agree with TRBD1. Germline CDR1 PRHDT, CDR2 FYEKMQ (reference sequence). J was trimmed by 3 bases and V by 1 base; bases with no gene match: 10. The length of the CDR3 is 17 residues. The CDR3 DNA is TGTGCCAGCAGCTTAGCTTACAGGGGGCTTGAGGACTACGAGCAGTACTTC. This encodes CASSLAYRGLEDYEQYF. Combining the CDR3 with reference TRBV13 and TRBJ2-7 gives the whole variable domain AAGVIQSPRHLIKEKRETATLKCYPIPRHDTVYWYQQGPGQDPQFLISFYEKMQSDKGSIPDRFSAQQFSDYHSELNMSSLELGDSALYFCASSLAYRGLEDYEQYFGPGTRLTVT.

This chain joins TRBV19 and TRBJ1-6; D is uncertain. V lost 5 bases and J lost 6, with 14 bases in between. The CDR3 runs to 15 residues. Germline CDR1 and CDR2: LNHDA and SQIVND (reference sequence). Here the CDR3 DNA reads TGTGCCAGTAGTCCTCCGACAAGCTCTAATTCACCCCTCCACTTT. It yields the protein CASSPPTSSNSPLHF.

This clonotype was picked up many times. The chain is built from TRBV29-1 and TRBJ1-1, with D hard to call. Germline CDR1 reads SQVTM; CDR2 reads ANQGSEA. This CDR3 is built from 13 residues. V was cut by 7 bases and J by 4 bases, with 16 bases left in between. This chain's CDR3 is CSAAAGLVTEAFF. CDR3 nucleotide sequence: TGCAGCGCTGCGGCGGGGTTGGTCACTGAAGCTTTCTTT.

The chain is built from TRBV20-1 and TRBJ2-2; D not certain. This CDR3 is 15 amino acids long. Trimming cost V 0 bases and J 0 bases, with 8 bases left between them. CDR1 is DFQATT and CDR2 is SNEGSKA in the germline V gene (reference sequence). CDR3 amino acids: CSARDTLPNTGELFF. Written as DNA, the CDR3 is TGCAGTGCTAGAGATACTTTGCCGAACACCGGGGAGCTGTTTTTT.

This clonotype was detected many times. The chain employs TRBV7-2 and TRBJ1-6; D is unclear. The V gene's germline CDR1 is SGHTA and CDR2 FQGNSA. The V gene lost 3 bases and the J gene lost 7 bases, with 7 bases spanning the gap. The CDR3 spans 13 residues. The CDR3 DNA sequence: TGTGCCAGCAGCTTTGGAAGGAATTCACCCCTCCACTTT. It translates to CASSFGRNSPLHF.

Details on this clonotype: The junction departs from the called germline gene at one end, perhaps through a read error. The rearrangement links TRBV24-1 to TRBJ2-1; possible D gene TRBD1, 6 bases. Germline assignment: CDR1 KGHDR and CDR2 SFDVKD. CDR3 length: 14 amino acids. The CDR3 DNA is TGTGCCAGCAGTGAGGCGACAGGTAGGAATGAGCAGTTCTTC. Protein product: CASSEATGRNEQFF.

This clonotype has only a few counts. The chain couples TRBV7-3 to TRBJ2-6; D perhaps matches TRBD1 (5 bases). Between the trimmed V and J ends, which lost 0 bases and 4 bases, there was a span of 7 bases. The CDR3 is made up of 15 amino acids. CDR1 and CDR2 (germline): SGHTA, FQGTGA. As DNA, the CDR3 is TGTGCCAGCAGCTTAACAGGGGTCGGGGCCAACGTCCTGACTTTC. This sequence encodes CASSLTGVGANVLTF.

The rearrangement uses TRBV20-1 and TRBJ2-1, with D possibly TRBD1 on 6 matching bases. This CDR3 contains 13 residues. Trimming took off 2 bases at V and 9 bases at J, with 14 bases between the two ends. Per germline, CDR1 DFQATT and CDR2 SNEGSKA (reference sequence). The chain's CDR3 is CSARRQEIGEQFF. CDR3 DNA sequence: TGCAGTGCTAGAAGACAGGAAATCGGTGAGCAGTTCTTC.

The rearrangement uses TRBV2 and TRBJ1-5; weak D call: TRBD1 (5 bases). Germline V gene data show CDR1 as SNHLY and CDR2 as FYNNEI. Trimming left V 1 base short and J 3 bases short, with 10 bases between. CDR3 size: 15 residues. The CDR3 sequence is CASSEGGVDNQPQHF. Here the CDR3 DNA reads TGTGCCAGCAGTGAAGGGGGGGTTGACAATCAGCCCCAGCATTTT. The variable domain in full, completed from reference TRBV2 and TRBJ1-5, reads EPEVTQTPSHQVTQMGQEVILRCVPISNHLYFYWYRQILGQKVEFLVSFYNNEISEKSEIFDDQFSVERPDGSNFTLKIRSTKLEDSAMYFCASSEGGVDNQPQHFGDGTRLSIL.

This clonotype was observed a handful of times. The chain carries TRBV14 and TRBJ2-1; 8 bases match TRBD1. Germline trimming cut 1 base from V and 6 bases from J; bases unmatched to any gene: 2. This CDR3 has 14 amino acids. The germline V gene encodes CDR1 SGHDN and CDR2 FVKESK. CDR3 loop: CASSQGTGLNEQFF. CDR3 sequence (DNA): TGTGCCAGCAGCCAAGGGACAGGGCTCAATGAGCAGTTCTTC.

V gene TRBV20-1 combines with J gene TRBJ2-1, with D unclear. Trimming pared 3 bases from V and 8 bases from J, leaving 11 bases between. Germline V CDR1 and CDR2: DFQATT, SNEGSKA (reference sequence). The CDR3 contains 12 residues. CDR3 residues: CSARKGRHEQFF. The DNA of the CDR3 is TGCAGTGCTAGGAAAGGGCGGCATGAGCAGTTCTTC.

The V gene is TRBV6-5, the J gene TRBJ1-1, with a tentative D call TRBD1 (5 bases). Germline loops: CDR1 MNHEY, CDR2 SVGAGI. The CDR3 loop spans 13 amino acids. The V and J ends lost 0 bases and 4 bases respectively, with 6 bases between them. The CDR3: CASSYSGRTEAFF. The CDR3 coding sequence is TGTGCCAGCAGTTACTCGGGACGCACTGAAGCTTTCTTT.